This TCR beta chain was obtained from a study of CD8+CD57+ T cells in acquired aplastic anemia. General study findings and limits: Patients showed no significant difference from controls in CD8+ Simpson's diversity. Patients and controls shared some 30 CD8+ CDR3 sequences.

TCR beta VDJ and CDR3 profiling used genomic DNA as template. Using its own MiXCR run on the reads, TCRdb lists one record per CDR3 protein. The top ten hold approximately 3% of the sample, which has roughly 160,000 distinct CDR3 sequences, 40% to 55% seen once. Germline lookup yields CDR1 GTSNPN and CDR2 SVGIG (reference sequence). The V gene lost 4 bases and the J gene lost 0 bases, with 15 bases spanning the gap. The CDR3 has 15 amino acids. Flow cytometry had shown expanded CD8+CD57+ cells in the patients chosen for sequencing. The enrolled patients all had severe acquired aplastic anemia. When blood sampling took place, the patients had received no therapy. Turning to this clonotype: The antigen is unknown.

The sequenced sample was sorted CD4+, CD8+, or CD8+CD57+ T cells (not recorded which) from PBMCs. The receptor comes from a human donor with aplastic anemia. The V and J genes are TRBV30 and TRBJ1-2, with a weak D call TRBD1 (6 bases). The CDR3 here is CAWTSGGRSNYGYTF. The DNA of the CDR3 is TGTGCCTGGACCTCGGGGGGGCGATCTAACTATGGCTACACCTTC.